This T cell receptor beta chain was captured in a study of OX40 agonist ivuxolimab in advanced cancers. Measured with immunoSEQ multiplex PCR; TCRdb has only the in-frame clones, and not every one. The sample contains 35,000 to 55,000 clones, just under 95% of which appear only once. The CDR3 is 16 residues long. V was pared by 2 bases and J by 8 bases, with 9 bases of the junction left unmatched. The germline gives CDR1 ENHRY, CDR2 SYGVKD. This clone was detected once. Here the sequenced sample was CD4+ or CD8+ T cells sorted from blood, taken in a trial of the OX40 agonist ivuxolimab. The clonotype was recovered from an adult with an advanced solid tumor such as melanoma, head and neck, liver or kidney cancer. The chain combines TRBV10-3 with TRBJ1-4; 9 positions agree with TRBD1. DNA of the CDR3: TGTGCCATCAGTGAGGCACAGGGGGCATTAGGGGAAAAACTGTTTTTT. Its protein product is CAISEAQGALGEKLFF.